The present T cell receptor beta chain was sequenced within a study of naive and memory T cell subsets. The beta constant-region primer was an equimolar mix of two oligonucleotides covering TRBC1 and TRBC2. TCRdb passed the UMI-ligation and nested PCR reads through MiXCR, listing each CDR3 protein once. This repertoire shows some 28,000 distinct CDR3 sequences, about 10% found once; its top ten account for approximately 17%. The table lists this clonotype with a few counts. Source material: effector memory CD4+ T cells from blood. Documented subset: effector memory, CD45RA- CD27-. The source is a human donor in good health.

The CDR3 DNA reads as TGCAGTGCTAGAGATTGGGGAGGAAACACTGAAGCTTTCTTT. Its translation: CSARDWGGNTEAFF. V is TRBV20-1 and J is TRBJ1-1; D gene ambiguous. This CDR3 comprises 14 residues. Per germline, CDR1 DFQATT and CDR2 SNEGSKA (reference sequence). The V end was cut by 0 bases, the J end by 2 bases, with 10 bases between.